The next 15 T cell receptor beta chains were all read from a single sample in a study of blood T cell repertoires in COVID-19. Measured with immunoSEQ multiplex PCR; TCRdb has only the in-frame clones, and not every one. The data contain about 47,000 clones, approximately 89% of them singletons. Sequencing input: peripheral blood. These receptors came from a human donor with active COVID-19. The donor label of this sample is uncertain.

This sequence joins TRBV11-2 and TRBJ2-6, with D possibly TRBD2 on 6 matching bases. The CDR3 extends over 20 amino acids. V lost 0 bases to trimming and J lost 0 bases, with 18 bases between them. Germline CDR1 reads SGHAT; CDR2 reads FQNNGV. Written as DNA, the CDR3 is TGTGCCAGCAGCTTAGAAGGCGGGAACCATAGAGCCTCTGGGGCCAACGTCCTGACTTTC. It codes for CASSLEGGNHRASGANVLTF.

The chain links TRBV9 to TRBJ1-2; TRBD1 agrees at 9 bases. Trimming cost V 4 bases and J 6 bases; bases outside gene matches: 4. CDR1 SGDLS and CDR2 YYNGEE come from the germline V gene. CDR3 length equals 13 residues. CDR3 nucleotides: TGTGCCAGCAGCCAACAGGGGGCGAATGGCTACACCTTC. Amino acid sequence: CASSQQGANGYTF.

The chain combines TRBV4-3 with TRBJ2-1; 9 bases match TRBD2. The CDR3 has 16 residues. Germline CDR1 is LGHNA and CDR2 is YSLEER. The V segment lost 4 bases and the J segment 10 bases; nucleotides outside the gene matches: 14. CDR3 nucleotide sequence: TGCGCCAGCAGCCCCTATGTAGCGGGAGTTTTGGGCGAGCAGTTCTTC. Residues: CASSPYVAGVLGEQFF.

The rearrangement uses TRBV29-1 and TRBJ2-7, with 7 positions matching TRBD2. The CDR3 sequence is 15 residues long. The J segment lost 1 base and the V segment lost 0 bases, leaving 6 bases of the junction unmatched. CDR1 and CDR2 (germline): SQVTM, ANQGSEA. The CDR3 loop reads CSVEDRGLESYEQYF. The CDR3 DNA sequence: TGCAGCGTTGAAGATCGAGGACTAGAATCCTACGAGCAGTACTTC.

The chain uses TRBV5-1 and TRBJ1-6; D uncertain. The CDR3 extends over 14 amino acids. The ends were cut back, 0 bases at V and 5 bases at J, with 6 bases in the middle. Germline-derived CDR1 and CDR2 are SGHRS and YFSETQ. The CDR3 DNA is TGCGCCAGCAGCTTGGTTGAGGATAATTCACCCCTCCACTTT. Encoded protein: CASSLVEDNSPLHF.

The CDR3 DNA is TGCAGCGTGAGACAGGGAGGTGGGGACACTGAAGCTTTCTTT. Its protein is CSVRQGGGDTEAFF. The chain employs TRBV29-1 and TRBJ1-1; 7 bases match TRBD1. The length of the CDR3 is 14 residues. Germline values: CDR1 SQVTM, CDR2 ANQGSEA. J was trimmed by 3 bases and V by 6 bases; bases with no gene match: 10. Full variable domain (rest looked up from reference TRBV29-1 and TRBJ1-1): SAVISQKPSRDICQRGTSLTIQCQVDSQVTMMFWYRQQPGQSLTLIATANQGSEATYESGFVIDKFPISRPNLTFSTLTVSNMSPEDSSIYLCSVRQGGGDTEAFFGQGTRLTVV.

DNA of the CDR3: TGTGCCAGCAGCGGACAGGGGTGGGCCGGGGAGCTGTTTTTT. This translates into CASSGQGWAGELFF. This chain joins TRBV11-2 and TRBJ2-2; 9 bases agree with TRBD1. Germline V lookup: CDR1 SGHAT, CDR2 FQNNGV. The CDR3 has 14 residues. Unmatched junction bases numbered 4, after V lost 5 bases and J lost 6 bases. The entire variable domain, with the rest obtained from reference TRBV11-2 and TRBJ2-2, is as follows: EAGVAQSPRYKIIEKRQSVAFWCNPISGHATLYWYQQILGQGPKLLIQFQNNGVVDDSQLPKDRFSAERLKGVDSTLKIQPAKLEDSAVYLCASSGQGWAGELFFGEGSRLTVL.

Written as DNA, the CDR3 is TGTGCCAGCAGCTTGTATGGCCAGGGCTTGGCGGAGACCCAGTACTTC. This sequence encodes CASSLYGQGLAETQYF. The chain carries TRBV7-9 and TRBJ2-5; a possible D gene is TRBD1 (5 bases). Trimming removed 3 bases at V and 5 bases at J, with 19 bases between. CDR1 and CDR2 (germline): SEHNR, FQNEAQ (reference sequence). CDR3 length: 16 residues.

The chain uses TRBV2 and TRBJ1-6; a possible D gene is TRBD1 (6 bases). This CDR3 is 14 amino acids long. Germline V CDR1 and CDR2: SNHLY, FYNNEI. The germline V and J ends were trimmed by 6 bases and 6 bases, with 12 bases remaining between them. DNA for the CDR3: TGTGCCAGCAGGGGGACACTGGCTAATTCACCCCTCCACTTT. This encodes CASRGTLANSPLHF.

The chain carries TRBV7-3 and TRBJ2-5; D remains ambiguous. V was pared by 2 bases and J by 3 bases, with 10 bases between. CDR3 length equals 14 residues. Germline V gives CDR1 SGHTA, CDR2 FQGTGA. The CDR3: CASSLGPYEETQYF. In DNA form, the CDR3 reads TGTGCCAGCAGCTTAGGGCCCTATGAAGAGACCCAGTACTTC.

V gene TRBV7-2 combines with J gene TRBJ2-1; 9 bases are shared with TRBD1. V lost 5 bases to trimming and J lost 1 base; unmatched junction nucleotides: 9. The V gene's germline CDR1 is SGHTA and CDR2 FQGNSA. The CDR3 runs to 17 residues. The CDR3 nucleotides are TGTGCCAGCAGCCCCGGGACAGGGATCGGGTCCTACAATGAGCAGTTCTTC. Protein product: CASSPGTGIGSYNEQFF.

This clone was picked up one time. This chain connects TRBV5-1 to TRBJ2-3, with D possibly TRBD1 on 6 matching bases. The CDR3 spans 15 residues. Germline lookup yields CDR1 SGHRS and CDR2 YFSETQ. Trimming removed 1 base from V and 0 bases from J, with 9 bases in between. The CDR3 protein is CASSLTGRSTDTQYF. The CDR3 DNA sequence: TGCGCCAGCAGCTTGACAGGGCGGAGCACAGATACGCAGTATTTT.

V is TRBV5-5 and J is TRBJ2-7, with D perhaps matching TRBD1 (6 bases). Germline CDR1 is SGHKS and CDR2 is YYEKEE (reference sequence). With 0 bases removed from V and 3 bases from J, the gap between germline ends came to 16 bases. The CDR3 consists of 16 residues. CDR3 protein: CASSLESSGVYYEQYF. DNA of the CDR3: TGTGCCAGCAGCTTGGAATCTTCAGGGGTTTACTACGAGCAGTACTTC.

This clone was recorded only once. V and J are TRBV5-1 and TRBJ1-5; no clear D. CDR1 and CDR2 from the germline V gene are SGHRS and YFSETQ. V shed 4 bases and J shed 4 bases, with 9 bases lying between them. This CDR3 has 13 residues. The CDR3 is CASSLDGNQPQHF. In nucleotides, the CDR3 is TGCGCCAGCAGCCTGGACGGGAATCAGCCCCAGCATTTT.

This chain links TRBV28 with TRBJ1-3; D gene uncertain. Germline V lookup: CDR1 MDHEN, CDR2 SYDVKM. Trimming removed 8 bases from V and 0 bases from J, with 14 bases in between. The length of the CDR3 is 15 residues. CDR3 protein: CASSTPPFSGNTIYF. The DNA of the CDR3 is TGTGCCAGCTCAACACCACCGTTCTCTGGAAACACCATATATTTT.